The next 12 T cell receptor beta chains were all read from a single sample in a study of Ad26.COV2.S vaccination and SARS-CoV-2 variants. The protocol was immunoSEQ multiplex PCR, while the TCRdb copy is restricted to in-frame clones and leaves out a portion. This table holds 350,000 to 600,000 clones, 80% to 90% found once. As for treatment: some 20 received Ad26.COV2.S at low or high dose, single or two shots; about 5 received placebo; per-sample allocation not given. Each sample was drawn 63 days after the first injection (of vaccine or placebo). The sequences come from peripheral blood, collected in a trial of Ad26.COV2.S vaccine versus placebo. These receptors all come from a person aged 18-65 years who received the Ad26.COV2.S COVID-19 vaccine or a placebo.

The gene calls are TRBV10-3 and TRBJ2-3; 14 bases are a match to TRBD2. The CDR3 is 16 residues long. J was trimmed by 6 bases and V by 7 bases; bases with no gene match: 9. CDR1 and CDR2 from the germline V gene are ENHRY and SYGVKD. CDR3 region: CAITRTSGGKWDTQYF. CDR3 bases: TGTGCCATCACCCGGACTAGCGGGGGGAAGTGGGATACGCAGTATTTT.

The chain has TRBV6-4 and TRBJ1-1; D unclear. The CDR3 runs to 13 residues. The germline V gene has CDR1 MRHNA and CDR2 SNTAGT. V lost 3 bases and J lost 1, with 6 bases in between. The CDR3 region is CASSDQPNTEAFF. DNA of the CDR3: TGTGCCAGCAGTGATCAGCCGAACACTGAAGCTTTCTTT.

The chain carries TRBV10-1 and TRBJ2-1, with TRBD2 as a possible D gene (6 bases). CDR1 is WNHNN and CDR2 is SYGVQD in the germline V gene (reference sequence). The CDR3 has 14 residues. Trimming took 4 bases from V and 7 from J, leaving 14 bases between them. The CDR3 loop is CASSVRPAGNEQFF. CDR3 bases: TGCGCCAGCAGTGTACGCCCCGCGGGGAATGAGCAGTTCTTC.

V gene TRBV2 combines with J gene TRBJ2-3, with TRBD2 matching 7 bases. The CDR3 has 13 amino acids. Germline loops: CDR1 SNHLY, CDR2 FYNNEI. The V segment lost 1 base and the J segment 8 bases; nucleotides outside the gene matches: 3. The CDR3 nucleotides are TGTGCCAGCAGTGAAGAGTTAGCGGGTACGCAGTATTTT. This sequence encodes CASSEELAGTQYF.

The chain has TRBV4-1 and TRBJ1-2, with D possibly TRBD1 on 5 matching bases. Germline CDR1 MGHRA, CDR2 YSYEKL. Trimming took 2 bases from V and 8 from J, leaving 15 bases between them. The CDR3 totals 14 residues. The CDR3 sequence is CASSQLGDLEGYTF. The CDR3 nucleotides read TGCGCCAGCAGCCAATTAGGGGATCTGGAGGGCTACACCTTC.

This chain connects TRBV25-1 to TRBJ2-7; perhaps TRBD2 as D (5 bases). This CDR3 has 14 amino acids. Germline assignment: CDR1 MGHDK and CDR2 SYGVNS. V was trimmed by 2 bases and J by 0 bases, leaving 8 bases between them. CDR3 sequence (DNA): TGTGCCAGCAGTGAACCCGCGGGCTCCTACGAGCAGTACTTC. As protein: CASSEPAGSYEQYF.

In DNA form, the CDR3 reads TGCGCCAGCAGCCTAGGACAGTCGACTAACTATGGCTACACCTTC. Translating it yields CASSLGQSTNYGYTF. The chain employs TRBV5-1 and TRBJ1-2; D possibly corresponds to TRBD1 (6 bases). There are 15 residues in the CDR3. CDR1 and CDR2 from the germline V gene are SGHRS and YFSETQ. The V gene lost 4 bases and the J gene lost 0 bases, with 13 bases spanning the gap.

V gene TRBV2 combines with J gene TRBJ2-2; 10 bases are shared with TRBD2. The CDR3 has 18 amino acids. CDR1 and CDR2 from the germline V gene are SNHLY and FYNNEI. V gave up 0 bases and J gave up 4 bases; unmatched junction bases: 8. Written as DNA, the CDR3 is TGTGCCAGCAGTGAAGCAACTAGCGGGGTATTAGGCACCGGGGAGCTGTTTTTT. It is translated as CASSEATSGVLGTGELFF. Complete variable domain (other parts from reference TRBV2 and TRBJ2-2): EPEVTQTPSHQVTQMGQEVILRCVPISNHLYFYWYRQILGQKVEFLVSFYNNEISEKSEIFDDQFSVERPDGSNFTLKIRSTKLEDSAMYFCASSEATSGVLGTGELFFGEGSRLTVL.

The CDR3 sequence is CASSPDLSGANVLTF. The CDR3 DNA follows: TGTGCCAGCAGCCCAGACCTATCTGGGGCCAACGTCCTGACTTTC. The rearrangement joins TRBV5-4 to TRBJ2-6; D not certain. The CDR3 length is 15 residues. Trimming removed 4 bases from V and 1 base from J, with 9 bases in between. Looked up from germline, CDR1 is SGHNT and CDR2 is YYREEE (reference sequence).

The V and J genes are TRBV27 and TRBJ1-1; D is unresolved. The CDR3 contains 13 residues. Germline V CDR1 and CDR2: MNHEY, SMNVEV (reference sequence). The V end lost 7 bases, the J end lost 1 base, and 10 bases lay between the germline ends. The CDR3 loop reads CASTTATNTEAFF. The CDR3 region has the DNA TGTGCCAGCACGACGGCAACGAACACTGAAGCTTTCTTT.

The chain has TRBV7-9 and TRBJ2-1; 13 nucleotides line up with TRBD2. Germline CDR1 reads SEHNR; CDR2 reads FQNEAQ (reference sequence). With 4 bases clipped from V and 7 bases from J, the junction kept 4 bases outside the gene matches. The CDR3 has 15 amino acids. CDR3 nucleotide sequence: TGTGCCAGCAGCTACATGGGACTAGCGGGGAATGAGCAGTTCTTC. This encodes CASSYMGLAGNEQFF.

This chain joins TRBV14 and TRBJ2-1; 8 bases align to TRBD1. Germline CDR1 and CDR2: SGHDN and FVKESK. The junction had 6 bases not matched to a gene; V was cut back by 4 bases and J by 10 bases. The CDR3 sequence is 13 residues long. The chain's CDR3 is CASSPSRDREQFF. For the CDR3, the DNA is TGTGCCAGCAGCCCGTCCCGGGACAGGGAGCAGTTCTTC.